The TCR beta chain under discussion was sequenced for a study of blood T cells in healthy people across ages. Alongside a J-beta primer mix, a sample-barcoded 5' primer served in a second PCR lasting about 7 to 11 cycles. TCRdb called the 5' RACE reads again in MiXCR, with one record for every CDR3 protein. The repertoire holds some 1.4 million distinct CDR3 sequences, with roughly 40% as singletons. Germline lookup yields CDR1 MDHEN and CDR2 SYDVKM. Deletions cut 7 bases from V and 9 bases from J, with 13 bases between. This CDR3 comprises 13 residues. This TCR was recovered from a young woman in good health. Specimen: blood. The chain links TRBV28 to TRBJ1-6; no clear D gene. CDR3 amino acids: CASMNPAVSPLHF. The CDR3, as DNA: TGTGCCAGCATGAACCCGGCCGTTTCACCCCTCCACTTT.